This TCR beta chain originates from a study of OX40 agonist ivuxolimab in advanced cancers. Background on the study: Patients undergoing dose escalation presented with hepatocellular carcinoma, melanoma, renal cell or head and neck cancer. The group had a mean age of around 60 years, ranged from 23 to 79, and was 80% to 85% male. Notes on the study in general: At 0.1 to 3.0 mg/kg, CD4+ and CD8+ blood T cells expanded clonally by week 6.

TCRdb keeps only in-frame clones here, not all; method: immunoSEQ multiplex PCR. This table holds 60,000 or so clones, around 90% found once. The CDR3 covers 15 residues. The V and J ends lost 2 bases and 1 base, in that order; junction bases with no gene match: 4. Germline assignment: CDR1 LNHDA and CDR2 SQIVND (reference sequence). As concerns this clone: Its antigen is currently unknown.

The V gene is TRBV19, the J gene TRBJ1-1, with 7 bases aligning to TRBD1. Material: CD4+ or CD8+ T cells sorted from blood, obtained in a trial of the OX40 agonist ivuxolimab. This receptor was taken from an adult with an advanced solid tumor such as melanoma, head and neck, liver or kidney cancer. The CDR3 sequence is CASSIIGTANTEAFF. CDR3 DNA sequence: TGTGCCAGTAGTATAATCGGGACAGCGAACACTGAAGCTTTCTTT.